The clone carrying this T cell receptor (beta chain) came up a few times. Its target is unknown. The data belong to a study of cytomegalovirus exposure and HLA in healthy donors. Profiled with immunoSEQ multiplex PCR; TCRdb holds only in-frame clones, not every one. The table lists around 220,000 clones, around 88% of them singletons. Points from the study as a whole: The CMV antigen specificity of a few CMV-associated chains was confirmed through in vitro analysis. The listing of 150 to 200 TCR beta chains classed them as cytomegalovirus-associated.

While the first cohort had around 700 subjects, the donors belonged to the separate validation cohort of 120 subjects. The germline CDR1 and CDR2 sequences are MDHEN and SYDVKM. CDR3 length equals 14 residues. Trimming took off 6 bases at V and 4 bases at J, with 15 bases between the two ends. The sample comprised PBMCs. This TCR was sampled from a woman between 18 and 29 years old in good health and CMV-seronegative. The chain is built from TRBV28 and TRBJ1-2; the D gene is possibly TRBD1 (6 bases). The CDR3 reads CASSHRDNIYGYTF. CDR3 coding DNA: TGTGCCAGCAGCCACAGGGACAATATCTATGGCTACACCTTC.